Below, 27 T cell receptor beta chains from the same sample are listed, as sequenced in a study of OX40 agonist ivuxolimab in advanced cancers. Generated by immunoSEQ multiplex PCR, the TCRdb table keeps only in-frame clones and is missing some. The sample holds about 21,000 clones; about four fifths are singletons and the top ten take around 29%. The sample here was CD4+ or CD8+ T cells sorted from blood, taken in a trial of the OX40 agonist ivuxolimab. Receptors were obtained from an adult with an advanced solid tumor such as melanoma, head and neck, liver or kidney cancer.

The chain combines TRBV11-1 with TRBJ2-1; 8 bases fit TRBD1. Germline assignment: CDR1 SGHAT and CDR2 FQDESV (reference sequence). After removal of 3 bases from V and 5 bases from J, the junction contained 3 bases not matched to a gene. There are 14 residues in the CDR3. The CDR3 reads CASSLGQAHNEQFF. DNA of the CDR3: TGTGCCAGCAGCTTGGGACAGGCGCACAATGAGCAGTTCTTC.

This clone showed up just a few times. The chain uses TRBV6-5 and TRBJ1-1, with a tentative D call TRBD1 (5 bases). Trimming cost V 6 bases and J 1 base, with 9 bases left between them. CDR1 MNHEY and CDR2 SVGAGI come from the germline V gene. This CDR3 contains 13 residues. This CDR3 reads CASSPGANTEAFF. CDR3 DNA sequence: TGTGCCAGCAGCCCCGGGGCGAACACTGAAGCTTTCTTT.

CDR3 DNA: TGTGCCAGCAGTTCGCTAGGACTAGCTTCCTACAATGAGCAGTTCTTC. It is translated as CASSSLGLASYNEQFF. The V and J genes are TRBV28 and TRBJ2-1; 8 nucleotides align to TRBD2. V dropped 4 bases and J dropped 1; count of bases not matched to a gene: 6. Germline assignment: CDR1 MDHEN and CDR2 SYDVKM. The CDR3 totals 16 residues.

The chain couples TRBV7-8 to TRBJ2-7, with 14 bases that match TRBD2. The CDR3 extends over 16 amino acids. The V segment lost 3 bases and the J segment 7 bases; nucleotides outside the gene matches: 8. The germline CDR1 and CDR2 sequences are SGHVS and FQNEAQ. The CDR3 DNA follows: TGTGCCAGCAGCTTCGGGGCGGGACTAGCGGGAGAAGAGCAGTACTTC. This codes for CASSFGAGLAGEEQYF.

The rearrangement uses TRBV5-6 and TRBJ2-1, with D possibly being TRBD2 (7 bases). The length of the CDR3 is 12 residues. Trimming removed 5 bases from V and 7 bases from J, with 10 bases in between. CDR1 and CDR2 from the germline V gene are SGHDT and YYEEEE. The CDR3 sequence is CASRGGVNEQFF. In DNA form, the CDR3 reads TGTGCCAGCAGAGGGGGGGTAAATGAGCAGTTCTTC. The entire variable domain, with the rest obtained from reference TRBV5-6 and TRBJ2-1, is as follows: DAGVTQSPTHLIKTRGQQVTLRCSPKSGHDTVSWYQQALGQGPQFIFQYYEEEERQRGNFPDRFSGHQFPNYSSELNVNALLLGDSALYLCASRGGVNEQFFGPGTRLTVL.

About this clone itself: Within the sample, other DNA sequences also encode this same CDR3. The CDR3 sequence: CASSLPSYGYTF. Here the CDR3 DNA reads TGTGCCAGCAGCTTACCGAGCTATGGCTACACCTTC. The rearrangement links TRBV5-6 to TRBJ1-2; no clear D. CDR1 is SGHDT, CDR2 YYEEEE, per germline. V was clipped by 2 bases and J by 4 bases, with 6 bases between them. The CDR3 is 12 residues long.

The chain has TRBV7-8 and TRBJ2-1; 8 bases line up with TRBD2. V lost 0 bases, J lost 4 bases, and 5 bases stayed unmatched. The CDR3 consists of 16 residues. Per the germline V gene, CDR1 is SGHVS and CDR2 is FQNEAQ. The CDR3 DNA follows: TGTGCCAGCAGCTTAGCGTTAGCGGGGTATTACAATGAGCAGTTCTTC. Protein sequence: CASSLALAGYYNEQFF.

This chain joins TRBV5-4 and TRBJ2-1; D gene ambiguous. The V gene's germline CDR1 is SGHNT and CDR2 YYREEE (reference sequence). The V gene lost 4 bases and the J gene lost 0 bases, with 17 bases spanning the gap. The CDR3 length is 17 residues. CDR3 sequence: CASSPHDSFSSYNEQFF. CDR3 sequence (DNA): TGTGCCAGCAGCCCACATGATAGCTTTAGCTCCTACAATGAGCAGTTCTTC.

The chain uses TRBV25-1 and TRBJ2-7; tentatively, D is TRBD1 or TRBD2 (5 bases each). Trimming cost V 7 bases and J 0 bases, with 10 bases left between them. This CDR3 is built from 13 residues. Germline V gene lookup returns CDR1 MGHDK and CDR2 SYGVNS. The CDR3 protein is CASKGESSYEQYF. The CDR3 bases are TGTGCCAGCAAAGGGGAGAGCTCCTACGAGCAGTACTTC.

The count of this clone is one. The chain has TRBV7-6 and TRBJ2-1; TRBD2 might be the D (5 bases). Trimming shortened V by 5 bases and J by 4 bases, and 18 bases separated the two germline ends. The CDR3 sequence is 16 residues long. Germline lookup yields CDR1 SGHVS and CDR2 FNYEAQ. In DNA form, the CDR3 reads TGTGCCAGCAGCCTATACTTCCGGAGGACTTACAATGAGCAGTTCTTC. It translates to CASSLYFRRTYNEQFF.

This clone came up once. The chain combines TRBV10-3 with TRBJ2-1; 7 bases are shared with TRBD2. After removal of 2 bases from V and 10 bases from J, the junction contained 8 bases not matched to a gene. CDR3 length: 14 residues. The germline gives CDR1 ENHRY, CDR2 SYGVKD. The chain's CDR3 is CAISELAAQEEQFF. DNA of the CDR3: TGTGCCATCAGTGAGCTAGCGGCCCAGGAGGAGCAGTTCTTC.

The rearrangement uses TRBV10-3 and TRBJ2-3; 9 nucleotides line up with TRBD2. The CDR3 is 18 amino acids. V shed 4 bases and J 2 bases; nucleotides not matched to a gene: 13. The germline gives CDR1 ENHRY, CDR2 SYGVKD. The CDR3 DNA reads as TGTGCCATCAGTGCCCCTCAACTGACTAGCGGTAACACAGATACGCAGTATTTT. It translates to CAISAPQLTSGNTDTQYF.

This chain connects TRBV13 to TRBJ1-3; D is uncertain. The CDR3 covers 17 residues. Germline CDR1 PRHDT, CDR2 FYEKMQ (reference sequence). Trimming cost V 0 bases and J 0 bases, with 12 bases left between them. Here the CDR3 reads CASSLGPPRGSGNTIYF. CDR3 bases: TGTGCCAGCAGCTTAGGTCCTCCCCGGGGCTCTGGAAACACCATATATTTT.

Here the CDR3 DNA reads TGTGCCTGGAGATCAGCTGAGGGGGTCTCCTACAATGAGCAGTTCTTC. Protein sequence: CAWRSAEGVSYNEQFF. The V and J genes are TRBV30 and TRBJ2-1; D perhaps matches TRBD1 (6 bases). Germline V gene sequence: CDR1 GTSNPN, CDR2 SVGIG (reference sequence). Trimming removed 3 bases at V and 0 bases at J, with 15 bases between. CDR3 length equals 16 residues.

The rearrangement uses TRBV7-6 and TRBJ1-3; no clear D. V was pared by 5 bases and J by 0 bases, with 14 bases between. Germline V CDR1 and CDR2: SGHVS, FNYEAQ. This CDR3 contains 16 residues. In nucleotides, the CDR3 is TGTGCCAGCAGCCCCTTGATTGATTACTCTGGAAACACCATATATTTT. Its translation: CASSPLIDYSGNTIYF.

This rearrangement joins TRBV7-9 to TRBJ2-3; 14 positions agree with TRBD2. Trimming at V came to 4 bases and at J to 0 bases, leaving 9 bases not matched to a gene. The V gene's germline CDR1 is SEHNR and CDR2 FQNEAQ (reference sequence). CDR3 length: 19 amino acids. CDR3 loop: CASSSGLAGVDWSTDTQYF. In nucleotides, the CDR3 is TGTGCCAGCAGCTCGGGACTAGCGGGAGTGGATTGGAGCACAGATACGCAGTATTTT.

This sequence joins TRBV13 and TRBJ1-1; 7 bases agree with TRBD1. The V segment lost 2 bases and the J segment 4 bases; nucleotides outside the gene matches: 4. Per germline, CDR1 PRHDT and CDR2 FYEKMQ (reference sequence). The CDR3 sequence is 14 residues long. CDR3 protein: CASSLSRGVTEAFF. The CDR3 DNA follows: TGTGCCAGCAGCTTAAGCAGGGGGGTCACTGAAGCTTTCTTT.

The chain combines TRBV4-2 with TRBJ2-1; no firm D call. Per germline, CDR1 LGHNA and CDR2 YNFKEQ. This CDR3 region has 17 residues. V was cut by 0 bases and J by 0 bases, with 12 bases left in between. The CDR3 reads CASSQDKTTYSYNEQFF. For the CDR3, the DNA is TGTGCCAGCAGCCAAGATAAGACAACCTACTCCTACAATGAGCAGTTCTTC.

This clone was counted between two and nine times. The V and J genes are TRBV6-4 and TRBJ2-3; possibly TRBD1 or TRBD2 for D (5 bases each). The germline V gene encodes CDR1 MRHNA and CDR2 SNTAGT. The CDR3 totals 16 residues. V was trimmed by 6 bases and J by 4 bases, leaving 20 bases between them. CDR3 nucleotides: TGTGCCAGCAGCCACGATGGGGACGGAACACCAGATACGCAGTATTTT. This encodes CASSHDGDGTPDTQYF.

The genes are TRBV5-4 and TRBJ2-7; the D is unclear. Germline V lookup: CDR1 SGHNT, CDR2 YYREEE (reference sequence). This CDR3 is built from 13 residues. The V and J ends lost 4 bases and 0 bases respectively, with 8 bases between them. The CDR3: CASSPGASYEQYF. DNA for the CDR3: TGTGCCAGCAGCCCCGGAGCCTCCTACGAGCAGTACTTC.

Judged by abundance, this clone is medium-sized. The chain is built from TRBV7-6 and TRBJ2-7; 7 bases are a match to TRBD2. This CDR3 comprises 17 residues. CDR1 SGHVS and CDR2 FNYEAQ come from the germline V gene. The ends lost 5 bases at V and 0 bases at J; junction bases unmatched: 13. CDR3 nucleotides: TGTGCCAGCAGCCCGCGGGGAGGGCGGGACCGCTCCTACGAGCAGTACTTC. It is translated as CASSPRGGRDRSYEQYF.

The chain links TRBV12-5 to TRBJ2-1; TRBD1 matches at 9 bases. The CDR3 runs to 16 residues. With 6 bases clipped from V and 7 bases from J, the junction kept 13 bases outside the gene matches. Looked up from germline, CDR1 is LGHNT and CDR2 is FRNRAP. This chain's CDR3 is CASGDAGTGHTNEQFF. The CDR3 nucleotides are TGTGCTAGTGGGGACGCCGGGACAGGGCATACGAATGAGCAGTTCTTC.

The CDR3 here is CASSPNAAPNYGYTF. CDR3 DNA: TGTGCCAGCAGCCCCAATGCCGCACCTAACTATGGCTACACCTTC. The chain uses TRBV5-6 and TRBJ1-2, with no clear D. V was clipped by 4 bases and J by 0 bases, with 13 bases between them. Germline CDR1 SGHDT, CDR2 YYEEEE. The CDR3 is 15 amino acids.

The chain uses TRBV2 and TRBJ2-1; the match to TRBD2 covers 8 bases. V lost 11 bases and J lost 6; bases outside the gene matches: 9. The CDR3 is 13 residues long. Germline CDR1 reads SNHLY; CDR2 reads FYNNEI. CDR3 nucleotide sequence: TGTGCCTCTTTAGCGGGATTCCCCAATGAGCAGTTCTTC. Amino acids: CASLAGFPNEQFF.

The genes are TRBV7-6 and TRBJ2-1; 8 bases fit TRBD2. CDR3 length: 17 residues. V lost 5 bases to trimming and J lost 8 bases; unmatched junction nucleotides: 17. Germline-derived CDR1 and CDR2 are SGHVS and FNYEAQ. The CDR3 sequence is CASSNPSAGGYADEQFF. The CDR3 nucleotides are TGTGCCAGCAGCAACCCCTCGGCGGGGGGTTACGCGGATGAGCAGTTCTTC.

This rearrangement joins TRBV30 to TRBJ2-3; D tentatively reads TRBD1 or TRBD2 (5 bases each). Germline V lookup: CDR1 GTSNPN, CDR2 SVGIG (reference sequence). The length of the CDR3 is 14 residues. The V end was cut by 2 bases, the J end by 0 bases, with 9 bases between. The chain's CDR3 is CAWSNEGSTDTQYF. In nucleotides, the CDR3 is TGTGCCTGGAGTAATGAGGGGAGCACAGATACGCAGTATTTT. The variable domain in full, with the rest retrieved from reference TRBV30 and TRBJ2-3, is SQTIHQWPATLVQPVGSPLSLECTVEGTSNPNLYWYRQAAGRGLQLLFYSVGIGQISSEVPQNLSASRPQDRQFILSSKKLLLSDSGFYLCAWSNEGSTDTQYFGPGTRLTVL.

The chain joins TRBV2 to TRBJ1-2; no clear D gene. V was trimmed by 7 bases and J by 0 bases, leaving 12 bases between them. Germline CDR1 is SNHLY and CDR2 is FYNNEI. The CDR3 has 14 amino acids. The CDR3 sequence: CASTERAANYGYTF. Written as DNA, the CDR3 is TGTGCCAGCACCGAACGGGCAGCTAACTATGGCTACACCTTC.